This T cell receptor beta chain was captured in a study of blood T cell repertoires in COVID-19. Whole-study context: The analysed material was cDNA or gDNA that came from T cells, B-cell-depleted T cells, or PBMCs.

Assay: immunoSEQ multiplex PCR; the TCRdb copy retains only in-frame clones and omits some. Of hundreds of thousands of clones listed, roughly 90% are singletons. What was sequenced was PBMCs or T cells enriched from blood (not recorded which). The TCR originated in a man aged 60 to 75 who had recovered from COVID-19.

CDR3 coding DNA: TGTGCCAGCAGCTTGTTTCATCCGAGCGGAGGCTACACCTTC. Protein product: CASSLFHPSGGYTF. The rearrangement links TRBV5-6 to TRBJ1-2; D not certain. Germline lookup yields CDR1 SGHDT and CDR2 YYEEEE. This CDR3 comprises 14 residues. V lost 1 base to trimming and J lost 8 bases, with 15 bases between them.